This TCR beta chain derives from a study of tumor and adjacent non-tumor tissue in lung cancer. About the study: Stage I to III disease affected roughly ten men and roughly five women aged about 31 to 85.

Comments on this clonotype: A clone one base away is much larger, so this may be a read error.

A modified ARM-PCR protocol with three rounds of nested PCR amplified TCRbeta. MiXCR, applied by TCRdb to the multiplex PCR reads, yields one record per CDR3 protein. The data hold roughly 75,000 distinct CDR3 sequences, with 55% to 70% observed a single time. RNA was extracted from bulk tissue without any cell sorting. This non-tumor lung sample came from over 3 cm beyond the tumor edge. Between August and November 2014, newly diagnosed, chemotherapy-naive lung cancer patients underwent thoracic surgery in China. Deletions cut 7 bases from V and 0 bases from J, with 9 bases between. Per the germline V gene, CDR1 is SQVTM and CDR2 is ANQGSEA. The CDR3 has 12 amino acids.

This receptor was obtained from a woman aged 45-59 years with non-small cell lung cancer. The sample was distant non-tumor lung tissue. The chain is built from TRBV29-1 and TRBJ1-1; D is possibly TRBD1 (6 bases). CDR3 nucleotides: TGCAGCGCTGGACAGATGAACACTGAAGCTTTCTTT. Its protein is CSAGQMNTEAFF.